This TCR beta chain was documented in a study of cytomegalovirus exposure and HLA in healthy donors. Findings and limits, study-wide: The study listed approximately 170 cytomegalovirus-associated TCR beta chains.

The CDR3 covers 15 residues. Looked up from germline, CDR1 is SGHRS and CDR2 is YFSETQ. V dropped 0 bases and J dropped 4 bases, with 11 bases sitting between them. This clone was seen more than once but under ten times. Antigen unknown. TCRdb's table, derived via immunoSEQ multiplex PCR, lists solely in-frame clones and lacks some. Here the sample spans hundreds of thousands of clones, 75% to 90% being singletons. Sequenced: PBMCs. The clonotype was recovered from a woman under 40 in good health and CMV-seropositive. The rearrangement joins TRBV5-1 to TRBJ1-3; unclear D gene. CDR3 nucleotide sequence: TGCGCCAGCAGCTTGGCCGGGGAACCAGGAAACACCATATATTTT. Its translation: CASSLAGEPGNTIYF.